The 30 T cell receptor beta chains listed next were all sequenced from one sample in a study of tumour-infiltrating T cells in Burkitt lymphoma. The method was immunoSEQ multiplex PCR; TCRdb's version includes in-frame clones alone and lacks a portion of them. The sample lists thousands of clones; 11% were seen once. The material sequenced was tumor tissue. The receptors come from a human donor with diffuse large B-cell lymphoma.

A few counts support this clone. This rearrangement joins TRBV11-2 to TRBJ2-1; tentatively, D is TRBD1 or TRBD2 (5 bases each). The V end lost 4 bases, the J end lost 10 bases, and 17 bases lay between the germline ends. The germline CDR1 and CDR2 sequences are SGHAT and FQNNGV. This CDR3 spans 14 amino acids. CDR3 sequence (DNA): TGTGCCAGCAGCTGGTGGGGGTCCGGGGTGGAGCAGTTCTTC. Translation: CASSWWGSGVEQFF. The whole variable domain, remainder taken from reference TRBV11-2 and TRBJ2-1, is EAGVAQSPRYKIIEKRQSVAFWCNPISGHATLYWYQQILGQGPKLLIQFQNNGVVDDSQLPKDRFSAERLKGVDSTLKIQPAKLEDSAVYLCASSWWGSGVEQFFGPGTRLTVL.

The J gene is TRBJ2-7, the V gene TRBV7-9; unclear D gene. With 4 bases removed from V and 3 bases from J, the gap between germline ends came to 13 bases. Germline CDR1 is SEHNR and CDR2 is FQNEAQ (reference sequence). The CDR3 contains 14 residues. The CDR3 nucleotides read TGTGCCAGCAGCTCCAAGTCAAACAGCTACGAGCAGTACTTC. Residues: CASSSKSNSYEQYF.

This chain connects TRBV29-1 to TRBJ1-1, with D unresolved. V was trimmed by 6 bases and J by 2 bases, leaving 13 bases between them. Germline lookup yields CDR1 SQVTM and CDR2 ANQGSEA. The CDR3 is made up of 13 amino acids. The CDR3 DNA reads as TGCAGCGTCCGAAGACTTCTTAACACTGAAGCTTTCTTT. It codes for CSVRRLLNTEAFF.

The V gene is TRBV5-6, the J gene TRBJ1-4; 7 bases map to TRBD1. Germline trimming cut 4 bases from V and 16 bases from J; bases unmatched to any gene: 10. Per germline, CDR1 SGHDT and CDR2 YYEEEE. This CDR3 region has 12 residues. CDR3 loop: CASSAGGGRPFF. The CDR3, as DNA: TGTGCCAGCAGCGCAGGAGGGGGCCGGCCGTTTTTT.

The chain carries TRBV19 and TRBJ1-6; D is ambiguous. The germline V and J ends were trimmed by 3 bases and 6 bases, with 12 bases remaining between them. The CDR3 has 15 amino acids. The germline V gene encodes CDR1 LNHDA and CDR2 SQIVND (reference sequence). The CDR3 protein is CASSIAFNLNSPLHF. The CDR3 DNA sequence: TGTGCCAGTAGTATCGCGTTCAACCTTAATTCACCCCTCCACTTT.

The chain is built from TRBV10-1 and TRBJ2-5; D not certain. This CDR3 spans 12 amino acids. Germline V lookup: CDR1 WNHNN, CDR2 SYGVQD (reference sequence). Trimming removed 0 bases at V and 5 bases at J, with 4 bases between. CDR3 sequence reads: CASSESTETQYF. The CDR3 DNA reads TGCGCCAGCAGTGAGTCTACGGAGACCCAGTACTTC.

CDR3 DNA sequence: TGTGCCAGCAGTGTGGTATACGAGCAGTACTTC. Its translation is CASSVVYEQYF. This rearrangement joins TRBV2 to TRBJ2-7; D is undetermined. Germline V gene data show CDR1 as SNHLY and CDR2 as FYNNEI. The V end lost 4 bases, the J end lost 4 bases, and 5 bases lay between the germline ends. The CDR3 has 11 residues.

The J gene is TRBJ1-1, the V gene TRBV5-4; D not certain. The germline V gene encodes CDR1 SGHNT and CDR2 YYREEE (reference sequence). Trimming cost V 2 bases and J 2 bases, with 7 bases left between them. The CDR3 contains 13 residues. The CDR3 is CASSLGFNTEAFF. CDR3 nucleotide sequence: TGTGCCAGCAGCTTAGGTTTTAACACTGAAGCTTTCTTT.

In this sample, this clone turned up once. The rearrangement uses TRBV21-1 and TRBJ1-1; TRBD1 was called by the table and not checked on the DNA. TRBV21-1 is classified as a pseudogene. The CDR3 extends over 13 amino acids. The chain's CDR3 is CASSTTGNTEAFF. In nucleotides, the CDR3 is TGTGCCAGCAGCACAACAGGGAACACTGAAGCTTTCTTT.

This clone came up a few times. CDR3: CASSLGTEGEKLFF. The CDR3 nucleotides read TGTGCCAGCAGCTTAGGGACCGAGGGAGAAAAACTGTTTTTT. The chain uses TRBV7-9 and TRBJ1-4; no clear D. The V gene's germline CDR1 is SEHNR and CDR2 FQNEAQ (reference sequence). The CDR3 is made up of 14 amino acids. V dropped 1 base and J dropped 8 bases, with 11 bases sitting between them. Combining the CDR3 with reference TRBV7-9 and TRBJ1-4 gives the whole variable domain DTGVSQNPRHKITKRGQNVTFRCDPISEHNRLYWYRQTLGQGPEFLTYFQNEAQLEKSRLLSDRFSAERPKGSFSTLEIQRTEQGDSAMYLCASSLGTEGEKLFFGSGTQLSVL.

This clone appeared a few times. This chain connects TRBV14 to TRBJ2-7; D unclear. This CDR3 is built from 12 residues. The germline V and J ends were trimmed by 4 bases and 5 bases, with 9 bases remaining between them. Germline V CDR1 and CDR2: SGHDN, FVKESK. In DNA form, the CDR3 reads TGTGCCAGCAGCCTTACAGAAAACGAGCAGTACTTC. It translates to CASSLTENEQYF.

The chain carries TRBV6-1 and TRBJ1-4, with 7 nucleotides matching TRBD1. Germline lookup yields CDR1 MNHNS and CDR2 SASEGT. The trim removed 6 bases at V and 4 bases at J, leaving 8 bases unmatched. The CDR3 loop spans 15 amino acids. The CDR3 sequence is CASSFQTGSNEKLFF. The CDR3, as DNA: TGTGCCAGCAGCTTTCAGACAGGGAGTAATGAAAAACTGTTTTTT.

In this sample, this clone turned up a few times. V usage is TRBV9 and J usage is TRBJ2-5; maybe TRBD1 (7 bases). Looked up from germline, CDR1 is SGDLS and CDR2 is YYNGEE. The germline V and J ends were trimmed by 4 bases and 1 base, with 14 bases remaining between them. This CDR3 region has 15 residues. For the CDR3, the DNA is TGTGCCAGCAGCTCCCCAGGGGGGAGCCAAGAGACCCAGTACTTC. The encoded protein is CASSSPGGSQETQYF.

This clone was seen a handful of times. The chain carries TRBV5-4 and TRBJ1-6; TRBD1 matches 9 bases. CDR3 length equals 15 residues. The germline V gene encodes CDR1 SGHNT and CDR2 YYREEE (reference sequence). Trimming at V came to 6 bases and at J to 7 bases, leaving 8 bases not matched to a gene. The CDR3 bases are TGTGCCAGCACCCAGGCGGGGACAGGGAATTCACCCCTCCACTTT. It is translated as CASTQAGTGNSPLHF.

There are a few counts of this clone. The chain couples TRBV5-1 to TRBJ2-2; tentatively, D is TRBD1 (5 bases). CDR3 size: 14 residues. CDR1 and CDR2 from the germline V gene are SGHRS and YFSETQ. Trimming removed 4 bases at V and 1 base at J, with 8 bases between. The CDR3 bases are TGCGCCAGCAGCGAGCAGGGGAACACCGGGGAGCTGTTTTTT. This sequence encodes CASSEQGNTGELFF.

The chain has TRBV5-8 and TRBJ2-4, with D perhaps TRBD2 (6 bases). V lost 2 bases and J 3 bases, leaving 9 bases between the germline ends. Germline CDR1 reads SGHTS; CDR2 reads YDEGEE. The CDR3 is 14 residues long. The CDR3 spells CASSLGDFKNIQYF. CDR3 in DNA: TGTGCCAGCAGCTTAGGGGACTTCAAAAACATTCAGTACTTC.

CDR3 coding DNA: TGTGCCATCAGTGAGTCGAACAGGGACGAGACCCAGTACTTC. It is translated as CAISESNRDETQYF. The genes are TRBV10-3 and TRBJ2-5; possibly TRBD1 for D (6 bases). CDR1 and CDR2 from the germline V gene are ENHRY and SYGVKD. The CDR3 contains 14 residues. The V and J ends lost 0 bases and 5 bases respectively, with 10 bases between them.

The chain employs TRBV7-8 and TRBJ1-2; D is perhaps TRBD1 (5 bases). V lost 1 base, J lost 3 bases, and 6 bases lay in between. The CDR3 is made up of 13 amino acids. Looked up from germline, CDR1 is SGHVS and CDR2 is FQNEAQ. CDR3 DNA: TGTGCCAGCAGCTTAGGGGACCACTATGGCTACACCTTC. Its translation: CASSLGDHYGYTF.

In its sample, this clone was seen a few times. The rearrangement links TRBV19 to TRBJ2-7, with TRBD1 matching 7 bases. The germline CDR1 and CDR2 sequences are LNHDA and SQIVND (reference sequence). The CDR3 loop spans 16 amino acids. After removal of 5 bases from V and 5 bases from J, the junction contained 15 bases not matched to a gene. The CDR3 DNA is TGTGCCAGTAGTGCACGCCGGGACAGACTTTGGGACGAGCAGTACTTC. This encodes CASSARRDRLWDEQYF. Based on the CDR3 plus reference TRBV19 and TRBJ2-7, the full variable domain is DGGITQSPKYLFRKEGQNVTLSCEQNLNHDAMYWYRQDPGQGLRLIYYSQIVNDFQKGDIAEGYSVSREKKESFPLTVTSAQKNPTAFYLCASSARRDRLWDEQYFGPGTRLTVT.

The sample holds a few counts of this clone. The chain carries TRBV9 and TRBJ1-1, with 7 bases that match TRBD1. V dropped 3 bases and J dropped 9; count of bases not matched to a gene: 5. The CDR3 is made up of 12 amino acids. Germline V gene sequence: CDR1 SGDLS, CDR2 YYNGEE. The CDR3 coding sequence is TGTGCCAGCAGCGGGAGACAGGGCAAAGCTTTCTTT. Amino acids: CASSGRQGKAFF.

The chain couples TRBV13 to TRBJ1-1; a weak D match, TRBD1 (5 bases). CDR3 length: 14 residues. Per germline, CDR1 PRHDT and CDR2 FYEKMQ (reference sequence). V lost 3 bases and J lost 3, with 11 bases in between. DNA of the CDR3: TGTGCCAGCAGCTTGGGGACTTGGGACACTGAAGCTTTCTTT. It translates to CASSLGTWDTEAFF. Looking up the rest from reference TRBV13 and TRBJ1-1 gives the full variable domain: AAGVIQSPRHLIKEKRETATLKCYPIPRHDTVYWYQQGPGQDPQFLISFYEKMQSDKGSIPDRFSAQQFSDYHSELNMSSLELGDSALYFCASSLGTWDTEAFFGQGTRLTVV.

In its sample, this clone was seen a few times. The rearrangement uses TRBV18 and TRBJ2-3; D may be TRBD2 (6 bases). Germline V gene lookup returns CDR1 KGHSH and CDR2 LQKENI. The CDR3 length is 15 residues. V lost 0 bases and J 0 bases, leaving 7 bases between the germline ends. This chain's CDR3 is CASSPPEGSTDTQYF. CDR3 nucleotide sequence: TGTGCCAGCTCACCACCGGAGGGAAGCACAGATACGCAGTATTTT.

This clone has just a few counts. The chain carries TRBV18 and TRBJ2-5; D is undetermined. The germline V gene encodes CDR1 KGHSH and CDR2 LQKENI. V was cut by 5 bases and J by 0 bases, with 4 bases left in between. CDR3 size: 12 residues. The CDR3 DNA follows: TGTGCCAGCTCAGAGGACCAAGAGACCCAGTACTTC. This sequence encodes CASSEDQETQYF.

A few counts support this clone. The chain links TRBV7-9 to TRBJ1-5; 8 bases are a match to TRBD1. With V trimmed by 5 bases and J by 7 bases, 19 bases remained unmatched. Germline assignment: CDR1 SEHNR and CDR2 FQNEAQ (reference sequence). The CDR3 contains 18 residues. The CDR3 DNA is TGTGCCAGCAGCGGGGGAGCCAGGGGGCCTCTGAGTGAGCAGCCCCAGCATTTT. It is translated as CASSGGARGPLSEQPQHF.

This clone has more than one count but fewer than ten. The CDR3 sequence: CASSPLGGEGYGYTF. Here the CDR3 DNA reads TGTGCCAGCTCACCACTTGGAGGGGAAGGCTATGGCTACACCTTC. The chain carries TRBV18 and TRBJ1-2; TRBD1 is a possible D gene (5 bases). V lost 1 base and J 4 bases, leaving 13 bases between the germline ends. The germline V gene has CDR1 KGHSH and CDR2 LQKENI. The CDR3 consists of 15 residues.

The genes are TRBV28 and TRBJ1-2, with 7 bases identical to TRBD1. V lost 3 bases to trimming and J lost 2 bases; unmatched junction nucleotides: 15. Germline CDR1 and CDR2: MDHEN and SYDVKM. The CDR3 loop spans 18 amino acids. The CDR3, as DNA: TGTGCCAGCAGTTTCGCATATATTACAGGGGCGGTGAACTATGGCTACACCTTC. Amino acids: CASSFAYITGAVNYGYTF.

A few counts support this clone. The rearrangement links TRBV27 to TRBJ2-1; D unresolved. Germline CDR1 is MNHEY and CDR2 is SMNVEV (reference sequence). The CDR3 runs 16 residues. With 3 bases removed from V and 1 base from J, the gap between germline ends came to 13 bases. This CDR3 reads CASSFPPFTSYNEQFF. The DNA for the CDR3 is TGTGCCAGCAGTTTCCCGCCGTTTACTTCCTACAATGAGCAGTTCTTC.

This clone was picked up a small number of times. The V and J genes are TRBV7-8 and TRBJ1-1; D is unresolved. This CDR3 contains 15 residues. Germline values: CDR1 SGHVS, CDR2 FQNEAQ. The V and J ends lost 2 bases and 1 base respectively, with 11 bases between them. The CDR3 DNA sequence: TGTGCCAGCAGCTTATTAACCCATACGAACACTGAAGCTTTCTTT. Protein: CASSLLTHTNTEAFF.

The chain joins TRBV19 to TRBJ1-5; the D gene is possibly TRBD1 (6 bases). The CDR3 spans 15 residues. The germline CDR1 and CDR2 sequences are LNHDA and SQIVND (reference sequence). Trimming shortened V by 6 bases and J by 2 bases, and 14 bases separated the two germline ends. The CDR3 region has the DNA TGTGCCAGTAGCTTCCGGGACAATGGCAATCAGCCCCAGCATTTT. Translated: CASSFRDNGNQPQHF.

The V gene is TRBV4-1, the J gene TRBJ1-2, with 8 bases identical to TRBD1. CDR3 length equals 17 residues. CDR1 and CDR2 (germline): MGHRA, YSYEKL. The V segment lost 1 base and the J segment 6 bases; nucleotides outside the gene matches: 13. Here the CDR3 reads CASSQGRNRGRTDGYTF. The CDR3 bases are TGCGCCAGCAGCCAAGGTAGGAACAGGGGGAGAACAGATGGCTACACCTTC.